Listed below are T cell receptor beta chains from one sample, sequenced in a study of T cells in Graves' hyperthyroidism and ophthalmopathy. TCRdb reanalysed the multiplex PCR reads using MiXCR and keeps one entry per CDR3 protein. The sample records about 600,000 distinct CDR3 sequences, 16% being singletons. The sample was blood. The receptors were gathered from a middle-aged woman with Graves' ophthalmopathy. Each CDR3 is given with its conserved first and last residue. D genes are given only for firm matches. Size values are once, few and many counts, or a class for expanded clones, and some rows have none.

j_call | d_call | clone_size | v_call | cdr3_aa | cdr3_nt
TRBJ2-7 | NA | many | TRBV28 | CASTRRQGLYEQYF | TGTGCCAGCACCCGAAGGCAGGGCCTCTACGAGCAGTACTTC
TRBJ2-3 | TRBD1 | few | TRBV7-9 | CASSSYRGATDTQYF | TGTGCCAGCAGCTCCTACAGGGGCGCCACAGATACGCAGTATTTT
TRBJ2-1 | TRBD1 | few | TRBV5-1 | CASTPAGVGGTGAAEQFF | TGCGCCAGCACCCCGGCCGGGGTAGGAGGGACAGGGGCGGCTGAGCAGTTCTTC
TRBJ2-2 | TRBD1 | NA | TRBV12-3/TRBV12-4 | CASSLDRGFGELFF | TGTGCCAGCAGCCTCGACAGGGGTTTCGGGGAACTGTTTTTT
TRBJ2-2 | TRBD1 | few | TRBV19 | CASKVQGAGELFF | TGTGCCAGTAAGGTTCAGGGGGCCGGGGAGCTGTTTTTT
TRBJ1-4 | NA | many | TRBV6-1 | CASRTDSYRATNEKLFF | TGTGCCAGCAGAACGGACAGCTACCGGGCAACTAATGAAAAACTGTTTTTT
TRBJ2-2 | TRBD2 | NA | TRBV12-3/TRBV12-4 | CASSFAGLAGSANTGELFF | TGTGCCAGCAGTTTCGCTGGGCTAGCGGGGAGCGCGAACACCGGGGAGCTGTTTTTT
TRBJ2-1 | NA | few | TRBV28 | CASSPLGSWYNEQFF | TGTGCCAGCAGTCCCCTCGGGAGTTGGTACAATGAGCAGTTCTTC
TRBJ2-1 | NA | many | TRBV12-3/TRBV12-4 | CASSLNLANNEQFF | TGTGCCAGCAGTTTAAACTTAGCGAACAATGAGCAGTTCTTC
TRBJ2-1 | TRBD2 | many | TRBV18 | CASSPGLAGVNEQFF | TGTGCCAGCAGCCCGGGACTAGCGGGAGTGAATGAGCAGTTCTTC
TRBJ1-1 | NA | many | TRBV3-1 | CASSQGLWAEAFF | TGTGCCAGCAGCCAAGGACTTTGGGCTGAAGCTTTCTTT
TRBJ2-6 | TRBD1 | few | TRBV30 | CAWSSGTGGSGANVLTF | TGTGCCTGGAGTTCTGGGACAGGGGGTTCTGGGGCCAACGTCCTGACTTTC